This T cell receptor beta chain came from a study of Ad26.COV2.S vaccination and SARS-CoV-2 variants. Whole-study context: Donor was in the COV1001 Ad26.COV2.S trial arm. General observations from the study: Recipients given vaccine exceeded placebo recipients in spike-specific TCR breadth.

The table came from immunoSEQ multiplex PCR; TCRdb's copy has only in-frame clones and leaves some out. The data show about 680,000 clones, approximately 88% seen once. Comments on this clone: No antigen is known for it.

Germline V lookup: CDR1 SGHDN, CDR2 FVKESK. The CDR3 spans 15 residues. The V end was cut by 0 bases, the J end by 8 bases, with 16 bases between. Treatment specified: about 20 received Ad26.COV2.S at low or high dose, single or two shots; five or six received placebo; per-sample allocation not given. Sampling happened 63 days after the first vaccine or placebo injection. This sequence was found in a person between 18 and 59 years old who received the Ad26.COV2.S COVID-19 vaccine or a placebo. V is TRBV14 and J is TRBJ1-2; D gene unclear. The specimen was peripheral blood, collected in a trial of Ad26.COV2.S vaccine versus placebo. The CDR3 DNA follows: TGTGCCAGCAGCCAAGATCATTGGCCGGGAGGAGGCTACACCTTC. Amino acid sequence: CASSQDHWPGGGYTF.